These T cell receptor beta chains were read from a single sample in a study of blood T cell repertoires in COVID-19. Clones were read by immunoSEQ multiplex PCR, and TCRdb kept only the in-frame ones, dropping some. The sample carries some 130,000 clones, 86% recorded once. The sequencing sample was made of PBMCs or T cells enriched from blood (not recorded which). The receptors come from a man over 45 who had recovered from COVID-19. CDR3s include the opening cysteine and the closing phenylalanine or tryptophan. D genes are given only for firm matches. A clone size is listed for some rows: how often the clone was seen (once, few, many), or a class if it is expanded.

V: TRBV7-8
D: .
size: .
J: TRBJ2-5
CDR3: CAIRSGETQYF
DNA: TGTGCCATCCGGTCCGGGGAGACCCAGTACTTC

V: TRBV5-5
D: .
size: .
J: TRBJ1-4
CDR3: CASSLGEGRGGEKLFF
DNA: TGTGCCAGCAGCTTGGGGGAAGGACGAGGAGGTGAAAAACTGTTTTTT

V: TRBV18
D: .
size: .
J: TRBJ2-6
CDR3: CASSPRTAALSGANVLTF
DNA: TGTGCCAGCTCACCCCGGACAGCCGCCCTCTCTGGGGCCAACGTCCTGACTTTC

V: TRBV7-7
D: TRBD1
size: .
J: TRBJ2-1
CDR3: CASSPGQGNYNEQFF
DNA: TGTGCCAGCAGCCCGGGACAGGGGAACTACAATGAGCAGTTCTTC

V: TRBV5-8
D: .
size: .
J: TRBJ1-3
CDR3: CASIAATPVSGNTIYF
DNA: TGTGCCAGCATCGCGGCCACCCCAGTCTCTGGAAACACCATATATTTT

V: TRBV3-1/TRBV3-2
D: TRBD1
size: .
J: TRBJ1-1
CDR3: CASSQHDRAYSFF
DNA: TGTGCCAGCAGCCAACACGACAGGGCCTATTCTTTCTTT

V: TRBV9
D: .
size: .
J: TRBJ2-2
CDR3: CASSISSGELFF
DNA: TGTGCCAGCAGCATCTCGTCTGGGGAGCTGTTTTTT

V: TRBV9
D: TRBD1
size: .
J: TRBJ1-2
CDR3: CASSVQQGASNYGYTF
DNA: TGTGCCAGCAGCGTACAACAGGGGGCTTCAAACTATGGCTACACCTTC

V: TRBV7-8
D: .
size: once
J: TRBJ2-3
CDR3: CASRLSAAVFTDTQYF
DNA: TGTGCCAGCAGACTTAGCGCGGCAGTGTTCACAGATACGCAGTATTTT

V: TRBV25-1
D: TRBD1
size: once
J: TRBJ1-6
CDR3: CASKDRNNSPLHF
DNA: TGTGCCAGCAAGGACAGGAATAATTCACCCCTCCACTTT

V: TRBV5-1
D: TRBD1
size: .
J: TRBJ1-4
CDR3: CASRWQGATNEKLFF
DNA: TGCGCCAGCAGATGGCAGGGGGCAACTAATGAAAAACTGTTTTTT

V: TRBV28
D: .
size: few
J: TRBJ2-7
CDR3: CASSPFTYEQYF
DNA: TGTGCCAGCAGTCCTTTTACCTACGAGCAGTACTTC

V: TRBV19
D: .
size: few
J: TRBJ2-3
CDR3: CASSMIRGTDTQYF
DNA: TGTGCCAGTAGTATGATCAGGGGCACAGATACGCAGTATTTT

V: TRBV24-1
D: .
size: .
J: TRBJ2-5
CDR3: CATSDYSEETQYF
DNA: TGTGCCACCAGTGATTATAGTGAAGAGACCCAGTACTTC

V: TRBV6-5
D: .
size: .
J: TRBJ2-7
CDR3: CATQGHLSYEQYF
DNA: TGTGCCACCCAGGGACACCTCTCCTACGAGCAGTACTTC

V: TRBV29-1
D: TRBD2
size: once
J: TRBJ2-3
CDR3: CSACSGGAGIDTQYF
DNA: TGCAGCGCATGTAGCGGGGGGGCAGGGATAGATACGCAGTATTTT

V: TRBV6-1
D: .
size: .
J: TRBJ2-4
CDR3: CASSDPGRGQNIQYF
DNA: TGTGCCAGCAGTGACCCCGGACGGGGTCAAAACATTCAGTACTTC

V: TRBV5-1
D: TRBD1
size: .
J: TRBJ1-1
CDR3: CASSPSTGFNTEAFF
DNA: TGCGCCAGCAGCCCTTCGACAGGGTTTAACACTGAAGCTTTCTTT

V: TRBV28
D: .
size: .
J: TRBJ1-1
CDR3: CATGQSLKEAFF
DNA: TGTGCCACCGGACAATCCCTTAAGGAAGCTTTCTTT

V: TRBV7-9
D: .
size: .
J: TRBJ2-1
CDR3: CASSPAGNSIGEQFF
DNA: TGTGCCAGCAGCCCCGCGGGCAATTCGATCGGTGAGCAGTTCTTC

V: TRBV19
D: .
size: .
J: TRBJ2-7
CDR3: CASSKQGGTTYEQYF
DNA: TGTGCCAGTAGCAAACAGGGGGGGACTACCTACGAGCAGTACTTC

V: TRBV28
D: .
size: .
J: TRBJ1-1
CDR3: CASSKFGQSRAFF
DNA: TGTGCCAGCAGTAAATTCGGACAGTCCCGAGCTTTCTTT